This is a list of T cell receptor beta chains from one sample in a study of T-cell memory formation after mild COVID-19. TCRdb re-derived calls from the 5' RACE reads in MiXCR, one entry per CDR3 protein. The sample contains about 190,000 distinct CDR3 sequences, about 16% of which appear only once. Sequencing was performed on PBMCs or a T cell subset sorted from them (not recorded which). These receptors came from an adult woman who had mild COVID-19 (a few samples of this study predate the infection). Cell type and time point are not known. Each CDR3 is given with its conserved first and last residue. Fields, in order: clone size, D gene, J gene, CDR3 length, V gene, CDR3 DNA, CDR3 protein. A D gene is named only where the DNA matches it firmly. For some rows the clone size is stated as once, few or many, or as a class when expanded; others skip it.

clone_size: -; d_call: -; j_call: TRBJ1-1; cdr3_length: 17; v_call: TRBV10-3; cdr3_nt: TGTGCCATCACTCCACGTCAAGGGTCCGGTTTGAACACTGAAGCTTTCTTT; cdr3_aa: CAITPRQGSGLNTEAFF
clone_size: -; d_call: TRBD1; j_call: TRBJ1-6; cdr3_length: 14; v_call: TRBV12-3/TRBV12-4; cdr3_nt: TGTGCCAGCAGACTCGGACAGGACGGTTCACCCCTCCACTTT; cdr3_aa: CASRLGQDGSPLHF
clone_size: many; d_call: -; j_call: TRBJ2-6; cdr3_length: 17; v_call: TRBV19; cdr3_nt: TGTGCCAGTAGGTCAAGACAGGTTGACTCTGGGGCCAACGTCCTGACTTTC; cdr3_aa: CASRSRQVDSGANVLTF
clone_size: few; d_call: TRBD2; j_call: TRBJ2-3; cdr3_length: 18; v_call: TRBV29-1; cdr3_nt: TGCAGCGTTCGGCTCCCTGTTAGCGGGAGGGCCAAGGCGGATACGCAGTATTTT; cdr3_aa: CSVRLPVSGRAKADTQYF
clone_size: -; d_call: -; j_call: TRBJ1-5; cdr3_length: 15; v_call: TRBV12-3/TRBV12-4; cdr3_nt: TGTGCCAGCAGTTTAACAGGTTATAGCAATCAGCCCCAGCATTTT; cdr3_aa: CASSLTGYSNQPQHF
clone_size: -; d_call: TRBD2; j_call: TRBJ2-3; cdr3_length: 15; v_call: TRBV20-1; cdr3_nt: TGCAGTGCTAGAGTTACCGCCTCGACTAGCGACACGCAGTATTTT; cdr3_aa: CSARVTASTSDTQYF
clone_size: few; d_call: -; j_call: TRBJ1-2; cdr3_length: 17; v_call: TRBV25-1; cdr3_nt: TGTGCCAGCAGTGATGGGATCGGGCGGAGAGCTAACTATGGCTACACCTTC; cdr3_aa: CASSDGIGRRANYGYTF
clone_size: -; d_call: -; j_call: TRBJ2-5; cdr3_length: 13; v_call: TRBV6-2/TRBV6-3; cdr3_nt: TGTGCCAGCAAGTCTCCCTCCCAAGAGACCCAGTACTTC; cdr3_aa: CASKSPSQETQYF
clone_size: -; d_call: -; j_call: TRBJ2-5; cdr3_length: 14; v_call: TRBV2; cdr3_nt: TGTGCCAGCAGTGATTCGTACAGCCAAGAGACCCAGTACTTC; cdr3_aa: CASSDSYSQETQYF
clone_size: many; d_call: -; j_call: TRBJ1-1; cdr3_length: 14; v_call: TRBV29-1; cdr3_nt: TGCAGCGTTGAAAAGCCGTCTCGATCTACTGAAGCTTTCTTT; cdr3_aa: CSVEKPSRSTEAFF
clone_size: -; d_call: TRBD1; j_call: TRBJ2-1; cdr3_length: 14; v_call: TRBV29-1; cdr3_nt: TGCAGCGTTGAGTTCCGGACAGGGAATATTGAGCAGTTCTTC; cdr3_aa: CSVEFRTGNIEQFF
clone_size: -; d_call: TRBD2; j_call: TRBJ2-1; cdr3_length: 18; v_call: TRBV30; cdr3_nt: TGTGCCTGGACGGGGGGAGGGCCGCTAATACTCTCGGACAATGAGCAGTTCTTC; cdr3_aa: CAWTGGGPLILSDNEQFF
clone_size: -; d_call: -; j_call: TRBJ1-2; cdr3_length: 14; v_call: TRBV12-3/TRBV12-4; cdr3_nt: TGTGCCAGCACCCGAGGGCAGGGCACTCCGGGCTACACCTTC; cdr3_aa: CASTRGQGTPGYTF
clone_size: many; d_call: -; j_call: TRBJ1-6; cdr3_length: 13; v_call: TRBV7-3; cdr3_nt: TGTGCCAGCAGCTTAACCCCTGGGGGGTCCCTCCACTTT; cdr3_aa: CASSLTPGGSLHF
clone_size: few; d_call: TRBD2; j_call: TRBJ2-5; cdr3_length: 14; v_call: TRBV20-1; cdr3_nt: TGCAGTGCCCTCCCCAGCGGGAGCAAAGAGACCCAGTACTTC; cdr3_aa: CSALPSGSKETQYF
clone_size: -; d_call: -; j_call: TRBJ1-5; cdr3_length: 13; v_call: TRBV5-1; cdr3_nt: TGCGCCAGCAGCTTGGCGGGACTTGAGCCCCAGCATTTT; cdr3_aa: CASSLAGLEPQHF
clone_size: -; d_call: -; j_call: TRBJ2-2; cdr3_length: 15; v_call: TRBV3-1; cdr3_nt: TGTGCCAGCAGCCATTTTGGACAGAACACCGGGGAGCTGTTTTTT; cdr3_aa: CASSHFGQNTGELFF
clone_size: -; d_call: -; j_call: TRBJ1-4; cdr3_length: 14; v_call: TRBV20-1; cdr3_nt: TGCAGTGCAGCTGGATCCTCAACTAATGAAAAACTGTTTTTT; cdr3_aa: CSAAGSSTNEKLFF
clone_size: few; d_call: TRBD1; j_call: TRBJ1-5; cdr3_length: 15; v_call: TRBV15; cdr3_nt: TGTGCCACCAGCAGAGATCGGACAGGGTCGCAGCCCCAGCATTTT; cdr3_aa: CATSRDRTGSQPQHF
clone_size: -; d_call: -; j_call: TRBJ1-3; cdr3_length: 15; v_call: TRBV5-1; cdr3_nt: TGCGCCAGCAGAAACTCCGTGACAGCTGGAAACACCATATATTTT; cdr3_aa: CASRNSVTAGNTIYF
clone_size: -; d_call: -; j_call: TRBJ1-1; cdr3_length: 15; v_call: TRBV7-2; cdr3_nt: TGTGCCAGCAGCTTAGCGGGGCGATTGAACACTGAAGCTTTCTTT; cdr3_aa: CASSLAGRLNTEAFF
clone_size: few; d_call: -; j_call: TRBJ1-2; cdr3_length: 13; v_call: TRBV20-1; cdr3_nt: TGCAGTGCCACCGCCGGGGGGCTTTATGGCTACACCTTC; cdr3_aa: CSATAGGLYGYTF
clone_size: few; d_call: -; j_call: TRBJ2-1; cdr3_length: 13; v_call: TRBV12-3/TRBV12-4; cdr3_nt: TGTGCCAGCAGTGAGCTGGAGTACAATGAGCAGTTCTTC; cdr3_aa: CASSELEYNEQFF
clone_size: medium-sized; d_call: TRBD1; j_call: TRBJ2-2; cdr3_length: 13; v_call: TRBV2; cdr3_nt: TGTGCCAGCAGGCGACAGGGCGGCGGGGAGCTGTTTTTT; cdr3_aa: CASRRQGGGELFF
clone_size: -; d_call: TRBD2; j_call: TRBJ2-1; cdr3_length: 15; v_call: TRBV29-1; cdr3_nt: TGCAGCGTAACACCGGGACTAGGCTCCTACAATGAGCAGTTCTTC; cdr3_aa: CSVTPGLGSYNEQFF
clone_size: many; d_call: -; j_call: TRBJ1-2; cdr3_length: 14; v_call: TRBV4-1; cdr3_nt: TGCGCCAGCGTCGAGGGGCCCCCTAACTATGGCTACACCTTC; cdr3_aa: CASVEGPPNYGYTF
clone_size: -; d_call: -; j_call: TRBJ1-2; cdr3_length: 14; v_call: TRBV5-1; cdr3_nt: TGCGCCAGCAGCTCGATGACAGCGAACTATGGCTACACCTTC; cdr3_aa: CASSSMTANYGYTF
clone_size: many; d_call: -; j_call: TRBJ2-7; cdr3_length: 13; v_call: TRBV5-1; cdr3_nt: TGCGCCAGCAGCTTGGGAAGGGGAGGCGAGCAGTACTTC; cdr3_aa: CASSLGRGGEQYF
clone_size: few; d_call: -; j_call: TRBJ1-2; cdr3_length: 16; v_call: TRBV7-9; cdr3_nt: TGTGCCAGCAGCTTAGCGATGGACCTTGGTAACTATGGCTACACCTTC; cdr3_aa: CASSLAMDLGNYGYTF
clone_size: -; d_call: TRBD1; j_call: TRBJ2-7; cdr3_length: 14; v_call: TRBV10-3; cdr3_nt: TGTGCCATCAAACAGGGGGCGAGCTCCTACGAGCAGTACTTC; cdr3_aa: CAIKQGASSYEQYF
clone_size: -; d_call: TRBD2; j_call: TRBJ2-7; cdr3_length: 14; v_call: TRBV27; cdr3_nt: TGTGCCAGCTTGAAACTAGCGGGAATCGGCGAGCAGTACTTC; cdr3_aa: CASLKLAGIGEQYF